This T cell receptor (beta chain) was captured in a study of PD-1 blockade in classical Hodgkin lymphoma. Findings of the study overall: Partial responders and progressors had significantly lower baseline TCR diversity.

Autologous stem cell transplantation was followed by relapse in every patient, and brentuximab vedotin exposure varied. Generated by immunoSEQ multiplex PCR, the TCRdb table keeps only in-frame clones and is missing some. There are under 95,000 clones in the sample; about 93% occur only once, and under 3% lies in the top ten. For this clone: Its antigen is as yet unknown.

Germline V gives CDR1 MDHEN, CDR2 SYDVKM. V was pared by 6 bases and J by 10 bases, with 13 bases between. The CDR3 runs 12 residues. The TCR originated in a human donor with classical Hodgkin lymphoma. Here the sequenced sample was peripheral blood mononuclear cells (PBMCs), taken before the second cycle of nivolumab. The chain links TRBV28 to TRBJ2-1; D may be TRBD1 or TRBD2 (5 bases each). CDR3 sequence reads: CASSPIGDEQFF. The CDR3 region has the DNA TGTGCCAGCAGCCCTATCGGGGACGAGCAGTTCTTC.